This TCR beta chain was sequenced in a study of identical twins. Study-level findings and limits: Where beta out-of-frame sequences were concerned, excess twin sharing was weaker.

TCRdb itself ran the 5' RACE reads through MiXCR, one entry per CDR3 protein. The profile shows about 1.7 million distinct CDR3 sequences, about 32% of them singletons. In its sample, this clonotype was seen a few times. Its antigen is still unknown. The CDR3 totals 16 residues. V lost 8 bases to trimming and J lost 0 bases; unmatched junction nucleotides: 10. Germline V gene sequence: CDR1 SGHTA, CDR2 FQGNSA. The sample consisted of cord blood. The TCR originated in a newborn girl in good health. This sequence joins TRBV7-2 and TRBJ2-1, with 7 bases that match TRBD2. The CDR3, as DNA: TGTGCCAGCGGGGGTACTAGCGCACACTCCTACAATGAGCAGTTCTTC. It encodes CASGGTSAHSYNEQFF.